Shown below are 23 T cell receptor beta chains from a single sample sequenced in a study of blood T cell repertoires in COVID-19 (dated by TCRdb to about 2020). To prepare the library, the immunoSEQ multiplex PCR assay was applied. The source is immuneACCESS, and TCRdb retained only in-frame sequences with V and J called. Part of the clones is not carried over; for the studies checked, unresolved V genes explain less than half of this, and the remainder is unexplained. Across this sample there are roughly 300,000 clones, with about 86% seen only once. The ten largest make up roughly 1.1% of the sample. Sequenced material: peripheral blood. Source of these receptors: a woman aged 45-59 years with acute or convalescent COVID-19.

This rearrangement joins TRBV11-2 to TRBJ2-3, with a possible D match to TRBD2 (6 bases). With 5 bases removed from V and 0 bases from J, the gap between germline ends came to 15 bases. CDR1 is SGHAT and CDR2 is FQNNGV in the germline V gene. The CDR3 is 16 amino acids. CDR3 region: CASSLRRTTSTDTQYF. Written as DNA, the CDR3 is TGTGCCAGCAGCCTCCGACGGACTACTAGCACAGATACGCAGTATTTT.

J is TRBJ1-2 and V is TRBV6-1; perhaps TRBD1 as D (6 bases). Germline V gene lookup returns CDR1 MNHNS and CDR2 SASEGT. CDR3 length: 14 amino acids. With 3 bases removed from V and 4 bases from J, the gap between germline ends came to 12 bases. In nucleotides, the CDR3 is TGTGCCAGCAGTGACGGGGGGCAGGGCTATGGCTACACCTTC. This codes for CASSDGGQGYGYTF.

This chain uses TRBV7-9 with TRBJ2-6, with D maybe TRBD1 (6 bases). The CDR3 length is 15 residues. Deletions cut 5 bases from V and 4 bases from J, with 12 bases between. CDR1 is SEHNR, CDR2 FQNEAQ, per germline (reference sequence). The CDR3 loop is CASSPGVDGANVLTF. In nucleotides, the CDR3 is TGTGCCAGCAGCCCAGGGGTTGACGGGGCCAACGTCCTGACTTTC.

This clone has only one observation. The V gene is TRBV5-1, the J gene TRBJ2-3, with 7 bases that match TRBD2. The CDR3 spans 15 residues. Trimming cost V 2 bases and J 0 bases; bases outside gene matches: 3. CDR1 is SGHRS, CDR2 YFSETQ, per germline. The chain's CDR3 is CASSFSGKSTDTQYF. The CDR3 nucleotides read TGCGCCAGCAGCTTCAGCGGGAAAAGCACAGATACGCAGTATTTT.

Comments on this clone: The same CDR3 can be traced to other DNA sequences in this sample. The rearrangement links TRBV18 to TRBJ1-3, with D possibly TRBD1 on 6 matching bases. Trimming cost V 2 bases and J 0 bases, with 11 bases left between them. Germline CDR1 KGHSH, CDR2 LQKENI. The CDR3 contains 16 residues. CDR3 region: CASSPRQVPSGNTIYF. As DNA, the CDR3 is TGTGCCAGCTCACCAAGACAGGTTCCCTCTGGAAACACCATATATTTT.

The chain recombines TRBV11-2 with TRBJ2-3; 10 bases match TRBD2. V dropped 5 bases and J dropped 1; count of bases not matched to a gene: 9. The germline gives CDR1 SGHAT, CDR2 FQNNGV. This CDR3 is 17 amino acids long. The CDR3 reads CASSRLSGGAGTDTQYF. The CDR3 DNA follows: TGTGCCAGCAGCCGTCTGAGCGGGGGGGCGGGCACAGATACGCAGTATTTT.

In this sample, this clone turned up once. The chain has TRBV5-1 and TRBJ2-3; a possible D gene is TRBD2 (7 bases). Trimming took 5 bases from V and 4 from J, leaving 17 bases between them. Germline assignment: CDR1 SGHRS and CDR2 YFSETQ. The CDR3 length is 15 residues. The CDR3 DNA follows: TGCGCCAGCAGTGACCGGGGGGCTGGATCAGATACGCAGTATTTT. Amino acids: CASSDRGAGSDTQYF. The variable domain in full, completed from reference TRBV5-1 and TRBJ2-3, reads KAGVTQTPRYLIKTRGQQVTLSCSPISGHRSVSWYQQTPGQGLQFLFEYFSETQRNKGNFPGRFSGRQFSNSRSEMNVSTLELGDSALYLCASSDRGAGSDTQYFGPGTRLTVL.

A single count supports this clone. The rearrangement links TRBV7-8 to TRBJ1-4; D is unclear. The CDR3 runs to 14 residues. V dropped 1 base and J dropped 5 bases, with 8 bases sitting between them. Germline V gene sequence: CDR1 SGHVS, CDR2 FQNEAQ. In nucleotides, the CDR3 is TGTGCCAGCAGCTTAGGAGGGTTCAATGAAAAACTGTTTTTT. Translation: CASSLGGFNEKLFF.

This clone was seen once. J is TRBJ2-1 and V is TRBV5-1; 10 bases align to TRBD2. The CDR3 sequence is 17 residues long. With 2 bases clipped from V and 0 bases from J, the junction kept 5 bases outside the gene matches. In germline, CDR1 is SGHRS, CDR2 YFSETQ. This CDR3 is CASSLSGGVSSYNEQFF. CDR3 DNA: TGCGCCAGCAGCTTAAGCGGGGGGGTCAGCTCCTACAATGAGCAGTTCTTC. The full variable domain, rest sourced from reference TRBV5-1 and TRBJ2-1, is KAGVTQTPRYLIKTRGQQVTLSCSPISGHRSVSWYQQTPGQGLQFLFEYFSETQRNKGNFPGRFSGRQFSNSRSEMNVSTLELGDSALYLCASSLSGGVSSYNEQFFGPGTRLTVL.

The gene calls are TRBV29-1 and TRBJ1-3, with 9 bases aligning to TRBD1. CDR3 length: 15 residues. Trimming cost V 4 bases and J 0 bases; bases outside gene matches: 4. CDR1 is SQVTM and CDR2 is ANQGSEA in the germline V gene. The CDR3 bases are TGCAGCGTTGCCGGGACAGGGAGCTCTGGAAACACCATATATTTT. Protein: CSVAGTGSSGNTIYF.

The chain couples TRBV19 to TRBJ1-1; D is perhaps TRBD1 (5 bases). Trimming shortened V by 5 bases and J by 4 bases, and 17 bases separated the two germline ends. Per germline, CDR1 LNHDA and CDR2 SQIVND (reference sequence). The CDR3 extends over 15 amino acids. CDR3 in DNA: TGTGCCAGTAGTTCTCAGACAGTAACCTTCACTGAAGCTTTCTTT. Protein sequence: CASSSQTVTFTEAFF.

Note on this clone: At the DNA level, this CDR3 is encoded by other sequences in the same sample as well. In DNA form, the CDR3 reads TGCAGCGTACCGGGACAGGGTGGCTACACCTTC. As protein: CSVPGQGGYTF. The V gene is TRBV29-1, the J gene TRBJ1-2, with 9 bases identical to TRBD1. The length of the CDR3 is 11 residues. Trimming at V came to 6 bases and at J to 7 bases, leaving 3 bases not matched to a gene. The V gene's germline CDR1 is SQVTM and CDR2 ANQGSEA.

This clone was detected only once. The DNA of the CDR3 is TGTGCCAGCAGCTTAGCCCAGCGGGGGGAGGTAAGGTCCTACAATGAGCAGTTCTTC. This translates into CASSLAQRGEVRSYNEQFF. The chain joins TRBV11-1 to TRBJ2-1; 9 nucleotides match TRBD2. This CDR3 contains 19 residues. The V segment lost 0 bases and the J segment 1 base; nucleotides outside the gene matches: 10. Germline V gene data show CDR1 as SGHAT and CDR2 as FQDESV (reference sequence). The variable domain in full, with the rest retrieved from reference TRBV11-1 and TRBJ2-1, is EAEVAQSPRYKITEKSQAVAFWCDPISGHATLYWYRQILGQGPELLVQFQDESVVDDSQLPKDRFSAERLKGVDSTLKIQPAELGDSAMYLCASSLAQRGEVRSYNEQFFGPGTRLTVL.

The chain carries TRBV6-5 and TRBJ1-5; 8 bases line up with TRBD1. This CDR3 has 15 residues. V gave up 4 bases and J gave up 7 bases; unmatched junction bases: 9. CDR1 MNHEY and CDR2 SVGAGI come from the germline V gene. This CDR3 reads CASSSGQEFWQPQHF. The CDR3 DNA follows: TGTGCCAGCAGTTCGGGACAGGAGTTTTGGCAGCCCCAGCATTTT.

The chain recombines TRBV19 with TRBJ2-2, with TRBD1 matching 10 bases. Unmatched junction bases numbered 7, after V lost 7 bases and J lost 8 bases. Germline V CDR1 and CDR2: LNHDA, SQIVND (reference sequence). This CDR3 is built from 14 residues. The DNA for the CDR3 is TGTGCCAGTACCGCGGGACAGGGGAGGGGGGAGCTGTTTTTT. It is translated as CASTAGQGRGELFF.

The chain carries TRBV24-1 and TRBJ1-2; 12 bases align to TRBD1. The CDR3 extends over 14 amino acids. After removal of 4 bases from V and 8 bases from J, the junction contained 4 bases not matched to a gene. Germline V lookup: CDR1 KGHDR, CDR2 SFDVKD. The CDR3 here is CATSEAGQGAGYTF. Here the CDR3 DNA reads TGTGCCACCAGTGAGGCGGGACAGGGGGCGGGCTACACCTTC.

The chain couples TRBV4-1 to TRBJ2-3, with 10 bases lining up with TRBD2. The CDR3 extends over 16 amino acids. The germline gives CDR1 MGHRA, CDR2 YSYEKL. V was pared by 1 base and J by 3 bases, with 4 bases of the junction left unmatched. The CDR3 sequence is CASSQASGSRTDTQYF. The CDR3 DNA is TGCGCCAGCAGCCAAGCTAGCGGGAGTCGGACAGATACGCAGTATTTT.

In DNA form, the CDR3 reads TGTGCCACCAGCAGAGATACGGGAAATTCACCCCTCCACTTT. It codes for CATSRDTGNSPLHF. The chain employs TRBV15 and TRBJ1-6; D remains ambiguous. This CDR3 region has 14 residues. The germline V gene encodes CDR1 LNHNV and CDR2 YYDKDF (reference sequence). V lost 0 bases and J 7 bases, leaving 7 bases between the germline ends. The full variable domain, rest sourced from reference TRBV15 and TRBJ1-6, is DAMVIQNPRYQVTQFGKPVTLSCSQTLNHNVMYWYQQKSSQAPKLLFHYYDKDFNNEADTPDNFQSRRPNTSFCFLDIRSPGLGDTAMYLCATSRDTGNSPLHFGNGTRLTVT.

The chain couples TRBV12-3 or TRBV12-4 to TRBJ1-2, with no clear D. The CDR3 is 13 amino acids. The V gene lost 2 bases and the J gene lost 4 bases, with 8 bases spanning the gap. CDR3 sequence: CASSLRGPYGYTF. DNA of the CDR3: TGTGCCAGCAGTTTACGAGGGCCCTATGGCTACACCTTC.

V usage is TRBV28 and J usage is TRBJ1-1; D is unclear. Germline loops: CDR1 MDHEN, CDR2 SYDVKM. With 3 bases removed from V and 2 bases from J, the gap between germline ends came to 4 bases. The CDR3 sequence is 12 residues long. CDR3 loop: CASSFINTEAFF. The CDR3 DNA follows: TGTGCCAGCAGTTTTATAAACACTGAAGCTTTCTTT. Full variable domain (remainder filled in from reference TRBV28 and TRBJ1-1): DVKVTQSSRYLVKRTGEKVFLECVQDMDHENMFWYRQDPGLGLRLIYFSYDVKMKEKGDIPEGYSVSREKKERFSLILESASTNQTSMYLCASSFINTEAFFGQGTRLTVV.

CDR3 region: CASTRGLSTEAFF. The CDR3 nucleotides read TGTGCCAGTACGAGGGGGCTGAGCACTGAAGCTTTCTTT. The chain carries TRBV9 and TRBJ1-1; 7 bases are shared with TRBD1. After removal of 8 bases from V and 4 bases from J, the junction contained 8 bases not matched to a gene. The V gene's germline CDR1 is SGDLS and CDR2 YYNGEE. This CDR3 is 13 amino acids long.

J is TRBJ2-3 and V is TRBV19, with 8 bases matching TRBD2. Germline CDR1 is LNHDA and CDR2 is SQIVND (reference sequence). J lost 0 bases, V lost 8 bases, and 7 bases had no gene match. The CDR3 has 15 amino acids. The CDR3 protein is CASAPGLGSTDTQYF. For the CDR3, the DNA is TGTGCCAGTGCCCCGGGACTAGGTAGCACAGATACGCAGTATTTT.

V gene TRBV6-5 combines with J gene TRBJ1-4; D is unclear. This CDR3 has 14 residues. The V gene lost 8 bases and the J gene lost 5 bases, with 15 bases spanning the gap. Per germline, CDR1 MNHEY and CDR2 SVGAGI. The CDR3 loop is CASLIGTGNEKLFF. CDR3 nucleotide sequence: TGTGCCAGCTTAATTGGAACGGGGAATGAAAAACTGTTTTTT.